The following is a T cell receptor (beta chain) sequence with its context. Its target is unknown. Possible read error: a much larger clone is one base away. Transcripts of RNA were the source for amplifying TCR beta CDR3 regions. HTBI primers served in a first-round RT-PCR, which a second-round multiplex PCR followed. TCRdb re-called the multiplex PCR reads with MiXCR, one entry per CDR3 protein. The sample holds around 1,000,000 distinct CDR3 sequences, 35% to 40% seen once. These data come from a study of Graves' ophthalmopathy and Graves' hyperthyroidism. Study conclusions and caveats: Sensitivity of approximately 70% and specificity of roughly 78% were achieved by the model that predicted ophthalmopathy progression.

The CDR3 spans 14 residues. The V segment lost 6 bases and the J segment 2 bases; nucleotides outside the gene matches: 6. Germline V gene sequence: CDR1 MNHEY, CDR2 SVGEGT. No donor had other autoimmune disease, uncontrolled infection, pregnancy or lactation. V usage is TRBV6-2 or TRBV6-3 and J usage is TRBJ2-7, with 8 bases that match TRBD2. The sequence was obtained from an adult man with Graves' hyperthyroidism. Input material: peripheral blood or thyroid tissue (not recorded which). CDR3 sequence reads: CASRSGSFAYEQYF. The CDR3 DNA is TGTGCCAGCAGAAGCGGGAGCTTTGCCTACGAGCAGTACTTC.